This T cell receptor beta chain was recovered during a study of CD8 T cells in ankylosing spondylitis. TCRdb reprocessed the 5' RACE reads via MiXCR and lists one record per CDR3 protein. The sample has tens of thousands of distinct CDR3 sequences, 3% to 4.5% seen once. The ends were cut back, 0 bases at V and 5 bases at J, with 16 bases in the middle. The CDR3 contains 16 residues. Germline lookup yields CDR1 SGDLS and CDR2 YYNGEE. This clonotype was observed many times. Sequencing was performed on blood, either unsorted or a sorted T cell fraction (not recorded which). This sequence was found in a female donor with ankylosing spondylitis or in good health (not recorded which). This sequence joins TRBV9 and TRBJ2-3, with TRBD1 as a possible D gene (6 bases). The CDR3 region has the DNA TGTGCCAGCAGCGTAGGGGGGCAGGGATTTGGAGATACGCAGTATTTT. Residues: CASSVGGQGFGDTQYF. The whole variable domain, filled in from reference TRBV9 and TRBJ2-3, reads DSGVTQTPKHLITATGQRVTLRCSPRSGDLSVYWYQQSLDQGLQFLIQYYNGEERAKGNILERFSAQQFPDLHSELNLSSLELGDSALYFCASSVGGQGFGDTQYFGPGTRLTVL.